The present entry profiles one TCR beta chain with its context. These data belong to a study of blood T cell repertoires in COVID-19. For the study at large: Material from acute and convalescent COVID-19 was sourced from the United States, Italy and Spain.

Authors' processing steps: Amplification of reference gene primers provided the estimated nucleated cell counts. Here immunoSEQ multiplex PCR was the method, and the copy in TCRdb shows in-frame clones only, minus some. From that table come the V and J calls and clone size; the DNA was used to work out D and trimming. The data contain around 250,000 clones, approximately 86% of them seen just once; the ten biggest clones take up 1.5% to 2%. This CDR3 has 12 residues. V gave up 5 bases and J gave up 7 bases, with 8 bases separating them. Germline V gene data show CDR1 as SGHAT and CDR2 as FQNNGV. The chain uses TRBV11-2 and TRBJ1-4; D uncertain. The clonotype comes from a woman between 50 and 59 years old who had recovered from COVID-19. Material: PBMCs or T cells enriched from blood (not recorded which). Written as DNA, the CDR3 is TGTGCCAGCAGCGCCTACCTTGAAAAACTGTTTTTT. Translation: CASSAYLEKLFF.